The present T cell receptor (beta chain) was sequenced within a study of shared clonotypes between healthy human individuals (dated by TCRdb to the early 2020s). The study in broad terms: A couple of women and three men aged 18 to 49 years were included in the cohort. For each donor, three plates each were used for CD4 naive and CD4 memory, two plates were used for CD8 naive, and one plate was used for CD8 memory. Leukapheresis yielded between about 0.9 and 9.5 billion PBMCs per donor. Libraries were prepared and TCR repertoires were sequenced by different laboratories using diverse techniques, in order to increase sequencing depth and limit assay-specific biases. Blood TCR repertoires of about five healthy adults were deeply sequenced to estimate repertoire size and the extent of clonotype sharing between individuals.

The germline V gene (reference sequence) yields MNHEY for CDR1 and SMNVEV for CDR2. Counted from cysteine to phenylalanine, this CDR3 has 14 amino acids. Only CDR3 DNA remains: 42 bases, in frame from the first base. Trimming costs V 6 bases and J 3 bases, and their ends lie 14 bases apart. Using the deep immunoSEQ assay, TCR CDR3 regions were amplified from genomic DNA by multiplex PCR. Extracted genomic DNA from each cell subset was distributed evenly across all wells of several immunoSEQ 96-well plates, and each plate was treated as a replicate. For sorted subsets, each replicate PCR was loaded with about 200 ng genomic DNA, equivalent to some 27,000 T cell genomes. Purified libraries were measured with a Qubit 3.0 fluorometer, size-checked on a Bioanalyzer 2100, and measured again with the KAPA Library Quantification kit. A separate single-read 150-cycle Illumina NextSeq 550 flow cell was used to sequence each immunoSEQ 96-well plate. As for the original processing: The immunoSEQ output contained only junctional sequences without quality scores, so filtering could not match that applied to full-length reads. To assign V/J genes and CDR3, sequences were annotated against IMGT germline references using PyIR, a Python wrapper for IgBLAST v1.9. Reads with weak V/J assignments (E-value above 1e-6), missing CDR3, stop codons, out-of-frame junctions, or ambiguous translated residues were removed. V3J clonotypes were defined by identical inferred V gene, J gene, and CDR3 amino acid sequence. To compute the percentage overlap between repertoires, the number of shared unique clonotypes was divided by the size of the smaller repertoire. Repertoire richness was assessed with RTK rarefaction, the Chao1 estimator, and Recon v2.1 estimates of unobserved clonotypes. OLGA was used to compute generation probabilities for all TCRbeta clonotypes that the gDNA method yielded from a few donors. TCRdb stores this immuneACCESS table with in-frame sequences only. Part of the clones is absent; in the studies checked, under half of the shortfall reflects unresolved V genes, and no reason is known for the rest. That table supplies the V and J calls and clone size; D and trimming were determined from the DNA. Across this sample there are a few million clones, with around nine tenths seen only once. Clones ranked in the top ten supply over 0.12% of the sample.

Concerning this clone itself: Its recognized antigen is unknown. No base qualities exist here, and no much larger clone lies one base off it.

Donors were healthy HIV-negative adults with no recently reported acute infections or vaccinations. All donors were Caucasian adults living in Nashville, Tennessee, USA. CD4+ T cells were enriched through magnetic negative selection, after which naive cells were positively selected on CD45RA and the remaining negative fraction served as the memory subset. After blood collection by leukapheresis, PBMCs were isolated using Ficoll-Histopaque density gradient centrifugation and then cryopreserved in the vapor phase of liquid nitrogen. Purity and quantity of every magnetically sorted T cell population were checked by analytical flow cytometry. Genomic DNA was isolated from every sorted fraction and measured by UV absorbance on a Nanodrop 2000c. Broad study findings and their caveats: Pairwise subsampling led to the expectation that sequencing depth would affect the degree of clonotype sharing among donors. Larger estimated clonotype richness was generally found for naive subsets than for memory subsets. About 5% of naive CD4, around 3.5% of naive CD8, around 2.3% of memory CD4, and roughly 0.4% of memory CD8 clonotypes were shared across several donors. Sampling was restricted to blood, and TCR repertoires in tissues likely differ from the TCR repertoires found in blood. Compared with non-shared clonotypes, clonotypes shared by all four sorted-subset donors had higher generation probabilities. The small number of donors limited the genetic and exposure-history diversity represented. Rarefaction of sorted-subset datasets indicated incomplete sequencing despite the large sequencing depth.

The sequence came from a man younger than 30 in good health. Source material: naive CD4+ T cells sorted from blood. The cell subset or site tag for this specimen amounts to: CD45RA+ positively selected. The V and J genes are TRBV27 and TRBJ1-2, and the D gene may be TRBD1, 5 bases matching. The DNA sequence reads TGTGCCAGCAGGCGAAACCGGGACTACTATGGCTACACCTTC. This yields the protein CASRRNRDYYGYTF.